Listed below are T cell receptor beta chains from one sample, sequenced in a study of control samples from healthy donors and cancer patients. Profiled with immunoSEQ multiplex PCR; TCRdb holds only in-frame clones, not every one. The sample lists 180,000 or so clones; roughly 91% were seen once. Sample: blood. The receptor source for this set is a woman aged 25 to 39 in good health. Both conserved end residues are part of each CDR3. Each record gives: V gene, J gene, clone size, D gene, CDR3 protein, CDR3 DNA. A D gene is named only where the DNA matches it firmly. Clone size appears in some rows only: once, few, many, or a class for an expanded clone.

V: TRBV27
J: TRBJ2-1
size: .
D: TRBD2
CDR3: CASSLSSGGANEQFF
DNA: TGTGCCAGCAGTTTATCGTCGGGGGGAGCCAATGAGCAGTTCTTC

V: TRBV2
J: TRBJ1-3
size: .
D: .
CDR3: CASSGQSSGNTIYF
DNA: TGTGCCAGCAGTGGACAGAGCTCTGGAAACACCATATATTTT

V: TRBV5-4
J: TRBJ2-7
size: .
D: TRBD2
CDR3: CASSSGTSGSLYEQYF
DNA: TGTGCCAGCAGCTCCGGGACTAGCGGGAGTTTGTACGAGCAGTACTTC

V: TRBV7-9
J: TRBJ2-1
size: once
D: .
CDR3: CASQGQYNEQFF
DNA: TGTGCCAGCCAAGGACAGTACAATGAGCAGTTCTTC

V: TRBV6-5
J: TRBJ1-1
size: .
D: TRBD1
CDR3: CASRPQDRGNTEAFF
DNA: TGTGCCAGCAGACCCCAAGACAGGGGCAACACTGAAGCTTTCTTT

V: TRBV7-8
J: TRBJ2-3
size: .
D: TRBD2
CDR3: CASSTSGSPDTQYF
DNA: TGTGCCAGCAGCACTAGCGGGAGCCCAGATACGCAGTATTTT

V: TRBV7-8
J: TRBJ2-7
size: .
D: TRBD1
CDR3: CASSEPGQGAGFYEQYF
DNA: TGTGCCAGCAGCGAACCGGGACAGGGGGCGGGGTTCTACGAGCAGTACTTC

V: TRBV30
J: TRBJ1-1
size: .
D: TRBD1
CDR3: CAWIHRGMNTEAFF
DNA: TGTGCCTGGATTCACAGGGGGATGAACACTGAAGCTTTCTTT

V: TRBV11-3
J: TRBJ2-4
size: .
D: .
CDR3: CASSLGGADIQYF
DNA: TGTGCCAGCAGCTTAGGGGGGGCAGACATTCAGTACTTC

V: TRBV29-1
J: TRBJ2-3
size: .
D: .
CDR3: CSVGTDTDTQYF
DNA: TGCAGCGTTGGGACCGACACAGATACGCAGTATTTT

V: TRBV9
J: TRBJ1-1
size: .
D: TRBD1
CDR3: CASSVVPGGAGTEAFF
DNA: TGTGCCAGCAGCGTAGTCCCAGGGGGCGCGGGCACTGAAGCTTTCTTT

V: TRBV7-2
J: TRBJ2-2
size: once
D: TRBD2
CDR3: CASSLAGLAGWTGELFF
DNA: TGTGCCAGCAGCTTAGCGGGGCTAGCGGGATGGACCGGGGAGCTGTTTTTT

V: TRBV6-4
J: TRBJ2-3
size: .
D: TRBD1
CDR3: CASSDGTGGTDTQYF
DNA: TGTGCCAGCAGTGATGGGACAGGGGGCACAGATACGCAGTATTTT

V: TRBV5-1
J: TRBJ1-1
size: .
D: .
CDR3: CASSWQGLAFF
DNA: TGCGCCAGCAGCTGGCAGGGTTTAGCTTTCTTT

V: TRBV28
J: TRBJ2-5
size: .
D: .
CDR3: CASSNPTGRLKETQYF
DNA: TGTGCCAGCAGTAACCCGACAGGGAGGTTGAAAGAGACCCAGTACTTC

V: TRBV6-5
J: TRBJ1-6
size: .
D: TRBD1
CDR3: CASSHGQDNSPLHF
DNA: TGTGCCAGCAGTCACGGACAGGATAATTCACCCCTCCACTTT

V: TRBV4-1
J: TRBJ2-7
size: medium-sized
D: TRBD1
CDR3: CASSQDTGTVTYEQYF
DNA: TGCGCCAGCAGCCAAGATACAGGGACAGTGACCTACGAGCAGTACTTC

V: TRBV5-1
J: TRBJ2-7
size: .
D: TRBD1
CDR3: CASSLVQGAYEQYF
DNA: TGCGCCAGCAGCTTGGTCCAGGGGGCCTACGAGCAGTACTTC

V: TRBV11-3
J: TRBJ1-1
size: .
D: .
CDR3: CASSFSVGGTEAFF
DNA: TGTGCCAGCAGCTTTTCTGTGGGGGGCACTGAAGCTTTCTTT

V: TRBV3-1/TRBV3-2
J: TRBJ2-7
size: .
D: .
CDR3: CASSQVGQGRSYEQYF
DNA: TGTGCCAGCAGCCAAGTCGGCCAGGGGCGGTCCTACGAGCAGTACTTC

V: TRBV20-1
J: TRBJ1-1
size: .
D: .
CDR3: CSASTNTEAFF
DNA: TGCAGTGCGTCGACTAACACTGAAGCTTTCTTT

V: TRBV19
J: TRBJ1-6
size: .
D: .
CDR3: CASSARQAYNSPLHF
DNA: TGTGCCAGTAGTGCTAGACAAGCCTATAATTCACCCCTCCACTTT

V: TRBV15
J: TRBJ2-7
size: .
D: TRBD2
CDR3: CATSREAGPYEQYF
DNA: TGTGCCACCAGCAGAGAAGCGGGGCCTTACGAGCAGTACTTC

V: TRBV7-7
J: TRBJ2-7
size: .
D: .
CDR3: CASSFSEGSYEQYF
DNA: TGTGCTAGCAGCTTTAGCGAGGGCTCCTACGAGCAGTACTTC